This section outlines one T cell receptor beta chain sequence together with its context. The antigen remains undetermined. The data originate from a study of Graves' ophthalmopathy and Graves' hyperthyroidism. General observations from the study: Ophthalmopathy was separated from stable hyperthyroidism by a 13-signature model with 87.88% sensitivity and over 70% specificity. The model's ophthalmopathy progression predictions had more than 55% sensitivity and approximately 72% specificity.

Amplified material comprised TCR beta CDR3 regions derived from RNA transcripts. After a first-round RT-PCR with HTBI primers, a second-round multiplex PCR was run. From the multiplex PCR reads, TCRdb called clonotypes with MiXCR, one entry per CDR3 protein. The table lists fewer than 600,000 distinct CDR3 sequences, around 14% of them singletons. The CDR3 runs to 16 residues. V dropped 4 bases and J dropped 6; count of bases not matched to a gene: 11. Looked up from germline, CDR1 is KGHSH and CDR2 is LQKENI. Reliance was placed on clinical symptoms, serum thyroxine, TRAb, thyroid ultrasound and orbital computed tomography for diagnosis.

The clonotype originates from a woman aged 25-40 years with Graves' ophthalmopathy. The rearrangement links TRBV18 to TRBJ1-5; TRBD1 matches at 8 bases. The sample comprised blood. CDR3 region: CASSLPGQGVVQPQHF. The CDR3 DNA reads TGTGCCAGCTCACTCCCAGGACAGGGTGTTGTTCAGCCCCAGCATTTT.